The 14 T cell receptor beta chains below all came from one sample that was sequenced in a study of T-cell reconstitution after alpha-beta-depleted transplantation in children. It was with unique molecular identifiers that the TCRbeta library was prepared. TCRdb fed the PCR reads into MiXCR, producing one record per CDR3 protein. Of over 550,000 distinct CDR3 sequences in the sample, about 10% were seen once. The input for sequencing was PBMCs from the stem cell graft donor, taken from the stem cell graft. The receptors come from a human donor who donated a stem cell graft to a child with acute myeloid leukemia.

Only a few counts were recorded for this clonotype. The chain links TRBV21-1 to TRBJ1-1; the DNA was not used to check the table's D call, TRBD1. TRBV21-1 is given as a pseudogene. The CDR3 sequence is 15 residues long. The CDR3 DNA reads as TGTGCCAGCAGCAGTAAAGGGGGCAAGAACACTGAAGCTTTCTTT. Translated: CASSSKGGKNTEAFF.

Ten or more counts support this clonotype. This chain links TRBV4-2 with TRBJ2-2, with 9 bases that match TRBD1. Germline V gives CDR1 LGHNA, CDR2 YNFKEQ. J gave up 6 bases and V 3 bases, and 5 bases lay outside the gene matches. The CDR3 is made up of 15 amino acids. The CDR3 reads CASSQPGQGSGELFF. For the CDR3, the DNA is TGTGCCAGCAGCCAGCCGGGACAGGGTTCCGGGGAGCTGTTTTTT.

The genes are TRBV24-1 and TRBJ2-4, with D tentatively TRBD1 (6 bases). V was trimmed by 3 bases and J by 10 bases, leaving 12 bases between them. CDR1 is KGHDR, CDR2 SFDVKD, per germline. This CDR3 has 13 amino acids. The CDR3 region is CATSDLDGTIQYF. The DNA of the CDR3 is TGTGCCACCAGTGATCTGGACGGGACAATTCAGTACTTC.

In regard to this clonotype: As the CDR3 is not closed by the conserved phenylalanine or tryptophan, this likely results from a read error. CDR3: CASSFLSGNPYEQYL. The CDR3 DNA reads TGTGCCAGCAGTTTCCTTAGCGGGAACCCCTACGAGCAGTACCTC. This chain joins TRBV28 and TRBJ2-7, with TRBD2 identical over 8 bases. The CDR3 runs 15 residues. Trimming took 3 bases from V and 2 from J; bases not matched to a gene: 6. Per germline, CDR1 MDHEN and CDR2 SYDVKM.

This clonotype has at least ten counts. The V gene is TRBV20-1, the J gene TRBJ2-5, with D perhaps TRBD2 (7 bases). CDR1 DFQATT and CDR2 SNEGSKA come from the germline V gene (reference sequence). This CDR3 has 13 residues. The CDR3 region is CGSGGPSQETQYF. CDR3 bases: TGCGGGTCGGGGGGCCCCTCTCAAGAGACCCAGTACTTC.

This clonotype was found many times. The chain employs TRBV15 and TRBJ2-7, with 9 bases lining up with TRBD1. The CDR3 length is 16 residues. Germline V gene lookup returns CDR1 LNHNV and CDR2 YYDKDF (reference sequence). With 0 bases clipped from V and 4 bases from J, the junction kept 7 bases outside the gene matches. The CDR3, as DNA: TGTGCCACCAGCAGAGATCTTCGGGACAGGGTATACGAGCAGTACTTC. Its translation: CATSRDLRDRVYEQYF.

This clonotype was counted only a few times. The rearrangement uses TRBV4-2 and TRBJ1-2; no clear D. Trimming cost V 1 base and J 8 bases, with 8 bases left between them. The CDR3 covers 12 residues. Germline V gene data show CDR1 as LGHNA and CDR2 as YNFKEQ. In DNA, the CDR3 is TGTGCCAGCAGCCAAGGAAGGCCGGGCTACACCTTC. The encoded protein is CASSQGRPGYTF.

In this sample, this clonotype turned up a few times. CDR3 sequence reads: CATSDSLGAPYEQYF. CDR3 nucleotides: TGTGCCACCAGTGATTCGCTCGGGGCCCCCTACGAGCAGTACTTC. V gene TRBV24-1 combines with J gene TRBJ2-7; D is possibly TRBD1 or TRBD2 (5 bases each). This CDR3 spans 15 amino acids. Germline V CDR1 and CDR2: KGHDR, SFDVKD. V dropped 2 bases and J dropped 2 bases, with 12 bases sitting between them.

This clonotype was counted many times. This sequence joins TRBV6-5 and TRBJ1-1; no clear D. Germline V gene sequence: CDR1 MNHEY, CDR2 SVGAGI. The CDR3 runs 14 residues. V was clipped by 5 bases and J by 0 bases, with 10 bases between them. The CDR3 sequence: CASSQAGMNTEAFF. For the CDR3, the DNA is TGTGCCAGCAGTCAGGCCGGGATGAACACTGAAGCTTTCTTT.

The CDR3 is CASELYGNYRASGANVLTF. The DNA for the CDR3 is TGTGCCTCCGAGCTGTATGGCAACTATCGGGCCTCTGGGGCCAACGTCCTGACTTTC. V is TRBV5-3 and J is TRBJ2-6; D unresolved. TRBV5-3 is assigned to the ORF class and has an uncertain function. The CDR3 sequence is 19 residues long. The V gene lost 10 bases and the J gene lost 0 bases, with 26 bases spanning the gap.

In this sample, this clonotype turned up a few times. The chain carries TRBV15 and TRBJ2-1; 9 bases are shared with TRBD2. The CDR3 is 16 residues long. CDR1 and CDR2 from the germline V gene are LNHNV and YYDKDF (reference sequence). V trimming: 2 bases; J trimming: 7 bases; junction bases outside the gene matches: 9. CDR3 in DNA: TGTGCCACCAGCAGATGGGGTAGCGGGAGCTTAAATGAGCAGTTCTTC. Translated, it gives CATSRWGSGSLNEQFF.

In its sample, this clonotype was seen many times. V gene TRBV7-3 combines with J gene TRBJ2-1; 11 nucleotides line up with TRBD2. The CDR3 extends over 16 amino acids. V dropped 0 bases and J dropped 8; count of bases not matched to a gene: 6. CDR1 SGHTA and CDR2 FQGTGA come from the germline V gene. CDR3 bases: TGTGCCAGCAGCTTAACGGCAACTAGCGGGAGCGATGAGCAGTTCTTC. This gives the protein CASSLTATSGSDEQFF.

The chain links TRBV20-1 to TRBJ2-6; D is unresolved. V was shortened by 0 bases and J by 0 bases, with 12 bases between the two germline ends. In germline, CDR1 is DFQATT, CDR2 SNEGSKA (reference sequence). The CDR3 length is 17 residues. CDR3 region: CSARDLSKGSGANVLTF. CDR3 bases: TGCAGTGCTAGAGATCTGTCGAAGGGCTCTGGGGCCAACGTCCTGACTTTC.

The chain recombines TRBV14 with TRBJ2-7; 10 bases are a match to TRBD2. The CDR3 is 17 amino acids. The junction had 8 bases not matched to a gene; V was cut back by 1 base and J by 2 bases. Germline V gene lookup returns CDR1 SGHDN and CDR2 FVKESK. The CDR3, as DNA: TGTGCCAGCAGCCAAGGGTCCGCTAGCGGGAGAGCCTACGAGCAGTACTTC. This encodes CASSQGSASGRAYEQYF.